This passage covers 3 T cell receptor beta chains from one sample sequenced in a study of cytomegalovirus exposure and HLA in healthy donors. In the PCR, 60 Vbeta and 13 Jbeta primers were used. Clones were read by immunoSEQ multiplex PCR, and TCRdb kept only the in-frame ones, dropping some. The table records some 170,000 clones, approximately 80% of them present only once. Sequencing was performed on PBMCs. The source of these receptors is a young woman in good health and CMV-seropositive.

The chain carries TRBV5-1 and TRBJ1-1; 7 bases line up with TRBD1. Trimming cost V 2 bases and J 6 bases; bases outside gene matches: 10. Germline CDR1 reads SGHRS; CDR2 reads YFSETQ. This CDR3 region has 15 residues. In DNA form, the CDR3 reads TGCGCCAGCAGCTTAACAACAGGGGCGCACGCTGAAGCTTTCTTT. Amino acid sequence: CASSLTTGAHAEAFF.

The rearrangement uses TRBV5-1 and TRBJ1-3; a weak D match, TRBD1 (6 bases). Trimming left V 2 bases short and J 3 bases short, with 18 bases between. The CDR3 extends over 17 amino acids. Germline CDR1 is SGHRS and CDR2 is YFSETQ. For the CDR3, the DNA is TGCGCCAGCAGCTTCGAGGCCCCAGGGGTGGTTGGAAACACCATATATTTT. Its protein product is CASSFEAPGVVGNTIYF.

The chain links TRBV10-3 to TRBJ1-2; the match to TRBD1 covers 7 bases. CDR1 and CDR2 (germline): ENHRY, SYGVKD. The V and J ends lost 3 bases and 5 bases, in that order; junction bases with no gene match: 6. CDR3 length equals 14 residues. The CDR3 is CAISDQGDLYGYTF. CDR3 DNA sequence: TGTGCCATCAGTGACCAGGGGGATTTATATGGCTACACCTTC.